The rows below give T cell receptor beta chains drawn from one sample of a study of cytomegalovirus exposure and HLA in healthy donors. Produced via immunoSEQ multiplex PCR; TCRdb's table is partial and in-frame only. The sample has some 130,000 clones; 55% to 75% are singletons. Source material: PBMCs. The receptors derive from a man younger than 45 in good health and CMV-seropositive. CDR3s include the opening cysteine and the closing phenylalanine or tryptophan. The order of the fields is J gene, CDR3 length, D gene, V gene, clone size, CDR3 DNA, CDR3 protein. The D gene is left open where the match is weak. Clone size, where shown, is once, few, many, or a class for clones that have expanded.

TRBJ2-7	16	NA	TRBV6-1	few	TGTGCCAGCAGTGAAGCGCGAGGGCCCAGGCCCTACGAGCAGTACTTC	CASSEARGPRPYEQYF
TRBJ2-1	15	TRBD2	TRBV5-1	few	TGCGCCAGCAGCTTGGTAGCGGGAGCCTACAATGAGCAGTTCTTC	CASSLVAGAYNEQFF
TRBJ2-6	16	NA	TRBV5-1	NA	TGCGCCAGCAGCTTGGAGGGGTTCGCTGGGGCCAACGTCCTGACTTTC	CASSLEGFAGANVLTF
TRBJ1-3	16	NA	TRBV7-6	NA	TGTGCCAGCAGCTGGGGGCCGGTGACCTCTGGAAACACCATATATTTT	CASSWGPVTSGNTIYF
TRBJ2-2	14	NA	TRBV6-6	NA	TGTGCCAGCACCCTGATGGACTTTCCCCCGGAGCTGTTTTTT	CASTLMDFPPELFF
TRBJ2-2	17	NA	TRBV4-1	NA	TGCGCCAGCAGCCCCCGCGCCGTGGTAGGAGTCACCGGGGAGCTGTTTTTT	CASSPRAVVGVTGELFF
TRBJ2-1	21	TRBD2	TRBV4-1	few	TGCGCCAGCAGCCATCTCGTCGGTAGCGGGTTACTCGCTAGCTCCTACAATGAGCAGTTCTTC	CASSHLVGSGLLASSYNEQFF
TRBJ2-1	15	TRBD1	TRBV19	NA	TGTGCCAGTAGCCCCCGGGACAGGCCTAACAATGAGCAGTTCTTC	CASSPRDRPNNEQFF
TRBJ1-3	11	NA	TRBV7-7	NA	TGTGCTAGCAGCGCGGGGAGCACCATATATTTT	CASSAGSTIYF
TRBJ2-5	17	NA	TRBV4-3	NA	TGCGCCAGCAGCCTAACAAGGGGACTGAGGGCCGGAGAGACCCAGTACTTC	CASSLTRGLRAGETQYF
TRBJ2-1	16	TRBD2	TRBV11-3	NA	TGTGCCAGCAGCTTCAGAGCGGGAGTTTTTATGTATGAGCAGTTCTTC	CASSFRAGVFMYEQFF
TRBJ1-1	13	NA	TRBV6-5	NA	TGTGCCAGCAGTTATAACAGGCCGGGGGGGGCTTTCTTT	CASSYNRPGGAFF
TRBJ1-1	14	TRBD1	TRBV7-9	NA	TGTTCCAGCGGGGGACAGCGAAGGAGCACTGAAGCTTTCTTT	CSSGGQRRSTEAFF
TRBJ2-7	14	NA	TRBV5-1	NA	TGCGCCAGCAGCTTGGCCGACTACACGTACGAGCAGTACTTC	CASSLADYTYEQYF
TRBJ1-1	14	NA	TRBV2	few	TGTGCCATCAAAAGGGAGTCAGGTTCCACTGAAGCTTTCTTT	CAIKRESGSTEAFF
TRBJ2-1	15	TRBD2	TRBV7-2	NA	TGTGCCAGCAGCTTCCTAGCGGGAGTATCAAATGAGCAGTTCTTC	CASSFLAGVSNEQFF
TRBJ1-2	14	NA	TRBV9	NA	TGTGCCAGCAGCGTTGAGGACACCCTCTATGGCTACACCTTC	CASSVEDTLYGYTF
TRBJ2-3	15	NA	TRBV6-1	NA	TGTGCCAGCCTTTATTCGGTCTTCTTCGCAGATACGCAGTATTTT	CASLYSVFFADTQYF
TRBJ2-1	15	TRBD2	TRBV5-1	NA	TGCGCCAGCAGCTGGACTAGCGGGACCCTCAATGAGCAGTTCTTC	CASSWTSGTLNEQFF
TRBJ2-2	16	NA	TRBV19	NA	TGTGCCAGTAGTATAGGGTTTGGGGGGTACACCGGGGAGCTGTTTTTT	CASSIGFGGYTGELFF
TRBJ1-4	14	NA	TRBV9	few	TGTGCCAGCAGTAACAGGGTCGACGGTGAAAAACTGTTTTTT	CASSNRVDGEKLFF
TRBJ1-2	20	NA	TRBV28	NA	TGTGCCAGCAGCCCTACCCATCCGGTCCCCGACGGGTCCGTCGGCTATGGCTACACCTTC	CASSPTHPVPDGSVGYGYTF
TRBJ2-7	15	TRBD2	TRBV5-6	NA	TGTGCCAGCAGCTTGATTGGACTAGCGGACTACGAGCAGTACTTC	CASSLIGLADYEQYF
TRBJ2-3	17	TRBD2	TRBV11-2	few	TGTGCCAGCAGCTTATGGCTAGCGGGGGCAAGCACAGATACGCAGTATTTT	CASSLWLAGASTDTQYF
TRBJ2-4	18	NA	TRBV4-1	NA	TGCGCCAGCAGCCCCAATTCGGATTTAGCGGCGGTAAAAAACATTCAGTACTTC	CASSPNSDLAAVKNIQYF
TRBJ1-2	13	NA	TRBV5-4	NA	TGTGCCAGCAGCTTGCAGGGGCCCGGTGGCTACACCTTC	CASSLQGPGGYTF
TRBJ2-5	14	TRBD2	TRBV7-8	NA	TGTGCCAGCAGCTTAGGACTAGCGGGATTTAAAAAGTACTTC	CASSLGLAGFKKYF
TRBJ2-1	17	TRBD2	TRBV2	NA	TGTGCCAGCAAGGCGACTAGCGGGATACCCTCGTACAATGAGCAGTTCTTC	CASKATSGIPSYNEQFF
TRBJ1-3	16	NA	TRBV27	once	TGTGCCAGCCGCCCGGACAGCCGAATCTCTGGAAACACCATATATTTT	CASRPDSRISGNTIYF
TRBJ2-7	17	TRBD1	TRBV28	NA	TGTGCCAGCAGTCTATGGGGGGGGACAGGGAACGCCTACGAGCAGTACTTC	CASSLWGGTGNAYEQYF
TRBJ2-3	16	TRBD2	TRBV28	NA	TGTGCCAGCAGTTCACTAGCGGGAGAAACGACAGATACGCAGTATTTT	CASSSLAGETTDTQYF
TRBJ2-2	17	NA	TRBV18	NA	TGTGCCAGCTCACCAACCCCCTACAGGGTTAACACCGGGGAGCTGTTTTTT	CASSPTPYRVNTGELFF
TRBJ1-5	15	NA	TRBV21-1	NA	TGTGCCAGCAGCAAAGAGATAGTCATGAATCAGCCCCAGCATTTT	CASSKEIVMNQPQHF
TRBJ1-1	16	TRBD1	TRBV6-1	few	TGTGCCAGCAGTGTCCCATTGGACAGGGGGAACACTGAAGCTTTCTTT	CASSVPLDRGNTEAFF